These 21 T cell receptor beta chains originate from one sample sequenced in a study of T cells in Graves' hyperthyroidism and ophthalmopathy (dated by TCRdb to between 2018 and 2021). Receptor amplification or capture employed multiplex PCR. Reads for this sample came from an Illumina HiSeq 2000. The TCR beta CDR3 regions were amplified from the RNA transcripts. The first round of RT-PCR for the TCR CDR3 was performed with the HTBI primer set and the Qiagen OneStep RT-PCR kit. TCRdb cleaned the public reads at Q25 with fastp, built clones with MiXCR and kept in-frame beta chains. Rows are combined by CDR3 protein, so each entry shows the most common genes and DNA. This sample comprises 500,000 to 650,000 distinct CDR3 sequences, around 15% of them detected only once. Approximately 12% of the sample comes from the top ten. The sequencing input was blood. Receptors originate from a woman aged 50 to 65 with Graves' ophthalmopathy.

This clonotype occurred many times. This chain joins TRBV20-1 and TRBJ1-1; possibly TRBD1 for D (5 bases). CDR3 length equals 13 residues. Per the germline V gene, CDR1 is DFQATT and CDR2 is SNEGSKA (reference sequence). Trimming left V 5 bases short and J 1 base short, with 11 bases between. CDR3 DNA sequence: TGCAGTGCTTTTGACAGAGCGAACACTGAAGCTTTCTTT. Protein: CSAFDRANTEAFF.

This clonotype was seen ten or more times. The chain is built from TRBV9 and TRBJ1-1; D is undetermined. Trimming left V 0 bases short and J 1 base short, with 4 bases between. Germline loops: CDR1 SGDLS, CDR2 YYNGEE. The CDR3 length is 13 residues. The CDR3 is CASSVGKNTEAFF. The CDR3 DNA reads as TGTGCCAGCAGCGTAGGGAAGAACACTGAAGCTTTCTTT.

V and J are TRBV20-1 and TRBJ2-2; TRBD1 might be the D (6 bases). Per germline, CDR1 DFQATT and CDR2 SNEGSKA (reference sequence). The V end lost 3 bases, the J end lost 7 bases, and 24 bases lay between the germline ends. The CDR3 loop spans 17 amino acids. For the CDR3, the DNA is TGCAGTGCTAGGGGTCACCAAGGGGGAAACCGAGGCGGGGAGCTGTTTTTT. Translated: CSARGHQGGNRGGELFF.

As regards this clonotype: A much larger clone lies a single base off, so this may be a read error. The genes are TRBV5-1 and TRBJ2-7, with 9 bases fitting TRBD2. Losses at the gene ends were 2 bases for V and 7 bases for J; bases not matched to a gene: 10. Germline CDR1 reads SGHRS; CDR2 reads YFSETQ. The CDR3 loop spans 15 amino acids. This CDR3 is CASSFGREGHQEQYF. CDR3 nucleotide sequence: TGCGCCAGCAGCTTTGGGCGGGAGGGCCATCAGGAGCAGTACTTC.

This clonotype has a handful of counts. The chain employs TRBV5-1 and TRBJ1-1; 10 nucleotides align to TRBD1. The CDR3 is made up of 15 amino acids. The germline V gene encodes CDR1 SGHRS and CDR2 YFSETQ. Trimming removed 7 bases from V and 2 bases from J; junction bases left unmatched: 8. In nucleotides, the CDR3 is TGCGCCAGCCGACCGGGACAGGGGTTAAACACTGAAGCTTTCTTT. It yields the protein CASRPGQGLNTEAFF.

This clonotype was detected only a few times. The chain recombines TRBV6-4 with TRBJ1-2, with 7 nucleotides matching TRBD1. V gave up 2 bases and J gave up 4 bases; unmatched junction bases: 7. CDR3 length equals 15 residues. Germline CDR1 reads MRHNA; CDR2 reads SNTAGT. CDR3 DNA sequence: TGTGCCAGCAGTGACGGTGTACAGGGGACCTATGGCTACACCTTC. Protein: CASSDGVQGTYGYTF.

The rearrangement joins TRBV7-9 to TRBJ2-2, with 16 positions matching TRBD2. Per the germline V gene, CDR1 is SEHNR and CDR2 is FQNEAQ (reference sequence). After removal of 6 bases from V and 8 bases from J, the junction contained 15 bases not matched to a gene. The CDR3 extends over 19 amino acids. In nucleotides, the CDR3 is TGTGCCAGCAGTCCCGGGGGGACTAGCGGGAGGGCCGGGTCAGGGGAGCTGTTTTTT. Residues: CASSPGGTSGRAGSGELFF.

This clonotype has a count of ten or more. This sequence joins TRBV12-3 or TRBV12-4 and TRBJ2-7; TRBD1 matches 7 bases. J gave up 3 bases and V 2 bases, and 4 bases lay outside the gene matches. The CDR3 extends over 14 amino acids. In nucleotides, the CDR3 is TGTGCCAGCAGTTTAAGGGGGCCCCGCTACGAGCAGTACTTC. As protein: CASSLRGPRYEQYF.

This clonotype has a count of ten or more. The chain carries TRBV3-1 and TRBJ2-1; 9 nucleotides line up with TRBD2. The trim removed 4 bases at V and 6 bases at J, leaving 4 bases unmatched. Germline CDR1 and CDR2: LGHDT and YNNKEL (reference sequence). This CDR3 comprises 14 residues. The CDR3 protein is CASSLRTSANEQFF. The CDR3 region has the DNA TGTGCCAGCAGCCTTCGGACTAGCGCCAATGAGCAGTTCTTC.

At least ten counts were recorded for this clonotype. The rearrangement links TRBV5-1 to TRBJ2-7, with 7 bases that match TRBD2. Germline V gives CDR1 SGHRS, CDR2 YFSETQ. The CDR3 extends over 15 amino acids. V shed 4 bases and J 3 bases; nucleotides not matched to a gene: 10. Written as DNA, the CDR3 is TGCGCCAGCAGCCCCGAGACTAGCTGGAGCTACGAGCAGTACTTC. Its translation is CASSPETSWSYEQYF.

The gene calls are TRBV9 and TRBJ2-7; D unresolved. Trimming shortened V by 4 bases and J by 4 bases, and 18 bases separated the two germline ends. Germline CDR1 SGDLS, CDR2 YYNGEE. The CDR3 length is 15 residues. The CDR3 is CASSLRPYRAYEQYF. CDR3 bases: TGTGCCAGCAGCCTACGTCCGTATAGGGCGTACGAGCAGTACTTC.

The sample holds many counts of this clonotype. The V call is TRBV7-3, the J call TRBJ2-5, with D perhaps TRBD1 (6 bases). The CDR3 length is 15 residues. Trimming left V 2 bases short and J 2 bases short, with 12 bases between. Germline assignment: CDR1 SGHTA and CDR2 FQGTGA. The CDR3 bases are TGTGCCAGCAGCTTATATTGGGGGCCGCAAGAGACCCAGTACTTC. Protein product: CASSLYWGPQETQYF.

This clonotype has at least ten counts. The CDR3 DNA follows: TGTGCCATCAGTGAGTCGAAAACGCTAGCGGGAGTGACCTACGAGCAGTACTTC. Protein product: CAISESKTLAGVTYEQYF. The gene calls are TRBV10-3 and TRBJ2-7, with 10 nucleotides matching TRBD2. The CDR3 length is 18 residues. Germline CDR1 reads ENHRY; CDR2 reads SYGVKD. Trimming removed 0 bases from V and 2 bases from J; junction bases left unmatched: 10.

This clonotype was picked up a small number of times. This chain connects TRBV12-3 or TRBV12-4 to TRBJ2-1; no definite D call. Trimming cost V 2 bases and J 3 bases, with 11 bases left between them. The CDR3 has 15 residues. The CDR3 DNA is TGTGCCAGCAGTTTACCCCCCGAATTCTACAATGAGCAGTTCTTC. Translation gives CASSLPPEFYNEQFF.

The chain carries TRBV6-5 and TRBJ1-1; no clear D gene. Trimming cost V 0 bases and J 4 bases, with 12 bases left between them. CDR3 length: 15 residues. Germline V lookup: CDR1 MNHEY, CDR2 SVGAGI. Here the CDR3 DNA reads TGTGCCAGCAGTTACTCCCACTTGGGGAGCACTGAAGCTTTCTTT. Amino acid sequence: CASSYSHLGSTEAFF.

This clonotype was observed a handful of times. The chain couples TRBV20-1 to TRBJ2-1; tentative D call: TRBD2 (6 bases). Germline loops: CDR1 DFQATT, CDR2 SNEGSKA (reference sequence). V was cut by 3 bases and J by 3 bases, with 12 bases left in between. The CDR3 is 14 amino acids. The CDR3 loop reads CSASRTKVYNEQFF. DNA of the CDR3: TGCAGTGCTAGTAGGACTAAAGTCTACAATGAGCAGTTCTTC.

In its sample, this clonotype was seen a few times. The V and J genes are TRBV29-1 and TRBJ2-1; 8 nucleotides align to TRBD2. Trimming removed 4 bases from V and 7 bases from J; junction bases left unmatched: 9. CDR3 length: 14 amino acids. The germline CDR1 and CDR2 sequences are SQVTM and ANQGSEA. CDR3 sequence reads: CSVVGLAIPNEQFF. The CDR3 DNA reads TGCAGCGTTGTAGGACTAGCCATACCGAATGAGCAGTTCTTC.

This clonotype has more than one count but fewer than ten. The gene calls are TRBV3-1 and TRBJ1-2; TRBD1 matches 8 bases. The J segment lost 6 bases and the V segment lost 1 base, leaving 13 bases of the junction unmatched. This CDR3 region has 17 residues. Germline V gene data show CDR1 as LGHDT and CDR2 as YNNKEL (reference sequence). As DNA, the CDR3 is TGTGCCAGCAGCCAAGGCATTACAGGGGGAAGTACTAATGGCTACACCTTC. It is translated as CASSQGITGGSTNGYTF.

The V call is TRBV19, the J call TRBJ1-1, with D hard to call. Trimming took 7 bases from V and 7 from J, leaving 19 bases between them. CDR3 length equals 14 residues. Germline V gives CDR1 LNHDA, CDR2 SQIVND (reference sequence). CDR3 protein: CASTLLSDVGEAFF. The CDR3 bases are TGTGCCAGTACCCTCCTCTCGGATGTGGGTGAAGCTTTCTTT. The full variable domain, with the rest looked up from reference TRBV19 and TRBJ1-1, is DGGITQSPKYLFRKEGQNVTLSCEQNLNHDAMYWYRQDPGQGLRLIYYSQIVNDFQKGDIAEGYSVSREKKESFPLTVTSAQKNPTAFYLCASTLLSDVGEAFFGQGTRLTVV.

This clonotype was seen a single time. The chain combines TRBV5-6 with TRBJ1-1, with a weak D call TRBD1 (5 bases). CDR1 SGHDT and CDR2 YYEEEE come from the germline V gene. Trimming removed 1 base from V and 4 bases from J, with 8 bases in between. The length of the CDR3 is 13 residues. The CDR3 nucleotides are TGTGCCAGCAGCTTGTACAGGTCCACTGAAGCTTTCTTT. Protein sequence: CASSLYRSTEAFF.

The chain uses TRBV29-1 and TRBJ2-3; 9 bases line up with TRBD2. The CDR3 contains 15 residues. CDR1 is SQVTM, CDR2 ANQGSEA, per germline. V shed 4 bases and J 3 bases; nucleotides not matched to a gene: 8. CDR3 DNA sequence: TGCAGCGTTGTCATGGCGACTAGCGGTACAGATACGCAGTATTTT. Translation: CSVVMATSGTDTQYF.